The clone carrying this T cell receptor (beta chain) was seen a handful of times. Its antigen is currently unknown. This sample was taken from a study of regulatory T cells in long-lasting Graves disease. Notes on the study in general: It is possible that accuracy was reduced by the small size of the sample. Persistent Graves' disease cases displayed lower TCR diversity than newly diagnosed ones.

V lost 7 bases and J 6 bases, leaving 16 bases between the germline ends. The CDR3 extends over 13 amino acids. Looked up from germline, CDR1 is WSHSY and CDR2 is SAAADI. Noted time point: persistent/refractory GD, antithyroid drugs over 5 years with positive TRAb. PBMC RNA served as the TCR library source. Arm-PCR of CDR3 regions and iRepertoire HTBI primers were used to build TCR beta libraries. Via MiXCR, TCRdb re-called the multiplex PCR reads, giving one row per CDR3 protein. This table has some 370,000 distinct CDR3 sequences, under 25% appearing once. The source material was peripheral blood mononuclear cells (PBMCs), sampled when the disease was refractory, from a patient treated with antithyroid drugs. The chain has TRBV10-2 and TRBJ2-7; D is ambiguous. The receptor was isolated from a female donor with Graves disease. CDR3 coding DNA: TGCGCCAGCAATGACGGCTCACTCGGCGAGCAGTACTTC. This codes for CASNDGSLGEQYF.